This TCR beta chain was recorded in a study of shared clonotypes between healthy human individuals. General observations from the study: The four-donor shared clonotypes exceeded non-shared clonotypes in generation probability, with non-shared ones scoring lower.

Germline V gives CDR1 SGHAT, CDR2 FQNNGV. This CDR3 is built from 14 residues. The V end was cut by 9 bases, the J end by 1 base, with 15 bases between. This clone was detected a few times. Its antigen is as yet unknown. This table comes from immunoSEQ multiplex PCR, and its TCRdb copy is limited to in-frame clones, with some not included. The sample has some 2.4 million clones; approximately 93% are singletons. V gene TRBV11-2 combines with J gene TRBJ1-1, with D perhaps matching TRBD1 (5 bases). The sequenced sample was naive CD4+ T cells from PBMCs. Subset defined: CD45RA+ positively selected. The clonotype originates from a man aged 18-30 years in good health. Some clones in this sample may be carry-over from other donors' samples. The CDR3 sequence: CASLEGTGNTEAFF. The CDR3 DNA reads TGTGCCAGTCTGGAGGGGACTGGGAACACTGAAGCTTTCTTT.